This entry lists 13 T cell receptor beta chains sequenced from one sample in a study of cytomegalovirus exposure and HLA in healthy donors (dated by TCRdb to about 2017). Library prep was done by the immunoSEQ multiplex PCR assay. The multiplex PCR relied on a mix of 60 forward primers for TCR Vbeta segments and 13 reverse primers for TCR Jbeta segments. Not all clones reach the TCRdb copy of this immuneACCESS table, which keeps in-frame sequences only. Checked studies attribute under half of the gap to unresolved V genes and leave the rest unexplained. The sample table records around 140,000 clones; 60% to 85% of these occur just once. Under 2% of the sample lies in the top ten. The specimen was PBMCs. These receptors came from a female donor in good health and CMV-seropositive.

The J gene is TRBJ1-2, the V gene TRBV27, with D unclear. Trimming took off 9 bases at V and 10 bases at J, with 27 bases between the two ends. Germline V lookup: CDR1 MNHEY, CDR2 SMNVEV (reference sequence). The CDR3 totals 15 residues. The CDR3 reads CARGPPRHQVLVYTF. The CDR3 nucleotides read TGTGCCAGGGGTCCCCCCAGACATCAGGTTCTTGTCTACACCTTC.

This chain links TRBV18 with TRBJ2-1, with TRBD1 identical over 8 bases. CDR3 length: 15 residues. V dropped 0 bases and J dropped 8; count of bases not matched to a gene: 6. Germline V lookup: CDR1 KGHSH, CDR2 LQKENI. The CDR3 nucleotides are TGTGCCAGCTCACCACCACAGGGGGGTGACGATGAGCAGTTCTTC. This sequence encodes CASSPPQGGDDEQFF.

Only a few counts were recorded for this clone. The V and J genes are TRBV9 and TRBJ2-7; 13 positions agree with TRBD2. CDR3 length: 15 amino acids. Looked up from germline, CDR1 is SGDLS and CDR2 is YYNGEE. V shed 2 bases, J shed 6 bases, and the junction held 5 bases outside the gene matches. CDR3 nucleotide sequence: TGTGCCAGCAGCGTTGCGGGACTAGCGGGGACCGAGCAGTACTTC. Residues: CASSVAGLAGTEQYF. The complete variable domain, with remaining parts taken from reference TRBV9 and TRBJ2-7, reads DSGVTQTPKHLITATGQRVTLRCSPRSGDLSVYWYQQSLDQGLQFLIQYYNGEERAKGNILERFSAQQFPDLHSELNLSSLELGDSALYFCASSVAGLAGTEQYFGPGTRLTVT.

V usage is TRBV7-9 and J usage is TRBJ2-7; 8 bases map to TRBD1. The CDR3 covers 15 residues. The V gene end was trimmed by 5 bases and the J gene end by 3 bases; junction bases not matched to a gene: 9. CDR1 and CDR2 (germline): SEHNR, FQNEAQ (reference sequence). The CDR3 DNA sequence: TGTGCCAGCAGCACTGCCGACAGGGGCTTCTACGAGCAGTACTTC. As protein: CASSTADRGFYEQYF. Using reference TRBV7-9 and TRBJ2-7 for the parts outside the CDR3, the full variable domain is DTGVSQNPRHKITKRGQNVTFRCDPISEHNRLYWYRQTLGQGPEFLTYFQNEAQLEKSRLLSDRFSAERPKGSFSTLEIQRTEQGDSAMYLCASSTADRGFYEQYFGPGTRLTVT.

The chain is built from TRBV18 and TRBJ2-1; 9 bases match TRBD2. V was clipped by 3 bases and J by 9 bases; unmatched bases: 6. The germline V gene encodes CDR1 KGHSH and CDR2 LQKENI. This CDR3 has 14 amino acids. The CDR3 region has the DNA TGTGCCAGCTCACCGGGGAGCGGGAGGAGTGAGCAGTTCTTC. It specifies CASSPGSGRSEQFF.

The chain couples TRBV20-1 to TRBJ2-3, with D possibly TRBD2 on 5 matching bases. The CDR3 sequence is 11 residues long. The V gene lost 6 bases and the J gene lost 6 bases, with 10 bases spanning the gap. Germline CDR1 reads DFQATT; CDR2 reads SNEGSKA (reference sequence). CDR3 amino acids: CSAPLGDTQYF. CDR3 DNA sequence: TGCAGTGCGCCACTAGGGGATACGCAGTATTTT.

This clone appeared a few times. This chain links TRBV6-1 with TRBJ1-4; 11 nucleotides align to TRBD1. CDR1 is MNHNS, CDR2 SASEGT, per germline. V trimming: 5 bases; J trimming: 5 bases; junction bases outside the gene matches: 4. The CDR3 runs 15 residues. The CDR3 protein is CASSLGQGANEKLFF. The CDR3 region has the DNA TGTGCCAGCAGTCTAGGACAGGGGGCAAATGAAAAACTGTTTTTT.

The rearrangement uses TRBV10-1 and TRBJ1-1; 9 bases are a match to TRBD1. Germline CDR1 WNHNN, CDR2 SYGVQD (reference sequence). There are 16 residues in the CDR3. With V trimmed by 11 bases and J by 3 bases, 16 bases remained unmatched. CDR3 nucleotides: TGCGCCTCGTCCCCCTTACAGGGGGCGGTGCACACTGAAGCTTTCTTT. Its protein product is CASSPLQGAVHTEAFF.

The chain joins TRBV5-5 to TRBJ2-5, with 10 bases aligning to TRBD1. Per the germline V gene, CDR1 is SGHKS and CDR2 is YYEKEE (reference sequence). CDR3 size: 17 residues. After removal of 4 bases from V and 4 bases from J, the junction contained 13 bases not matched to a gene. The CDR3 loop is CASSPHPTGGERETQYF. In DNA form, the CDR3 reads TGTGCCAGCAGCCCCCACCCGACAGGGGGCGAAAGAGAGACCCAGTACTTC.

The genes are TRBV2 and TRBJ1-6; TRBD1 aligns across 12 bases. Germline assignment: CDR1 SNHLY and CDR2 FYNNEI. This CDR3 has 13 amino acids. V dropped 6 bases and J dropped 12; count of bases not matched to a gene: 3. This CDR3 reads CASRGTGGLPLHF. The CDR3, as DNA: TGTGCCAGCAGGGGGACAGGGGGCTTACCCCTCCACTTT. Full variable domain (missing parts from reference TRBV2 and TRBJ1-6): EPEVTQTPSHQVTQMGQEVILRCVPISNHLYFYWYRQILGQKVEFLVSFYNNEISEKSEIFDDQFSVERPDGSNFTLKIRSTKLEDSAMYFCASRGTGGLPLHFGNGTRLTVT.

The rearrangement joins TRBV5-1 to TRBJ2-5; no reliable D call. The DNA matches TRBJ2-7 better at its end, which makes the J call doubtful. Looked up from germline, CDR1 is SGHRS and CDR2 is YFSETQ. The CDR3 runs to 14 residues. The CDR3 is CASSLAGSTYEQYF. CDR3 DNA: TGCGCCAGCAGCTTGGCGGGTTCCACCTACGAGCAGTACTTC.

The chain combines TRBV6-5 with TRBJ2-7; perhaps TRBD1 as D (5 bases). Germline loops: CDR1 MNHEY, CDR2 SVGAGI. The CDR3 covers 15 residues. Trimming shortened V by 0 bases and J by 5 bases, and 14 bases separated the two germline ends. CDR3 coding DNA: TGTGCCAGCAGTTACTCGTGGCAGGGCAGGGACGAGCAGTACTTC. Protein: CASSYSWQGRDEQYF.

This clone was found a few times. This chain links TRBV7-2 with TRBJ2-7; a possible D gene is TRBD1 (7 bases). With 5 bases removed from V and 3 bases from J, the gap between germline ends came to 17 bases. Germline V gene lookup returns CDR1 SGHTA and CDR2 FQGNSA. The CDR3 runs to 15 residues. CDR3 sequence (DNA): TGTGCCAGCAGCCAATACAGACAGGGAGGCTACGAGCAGTACTTC. Translation: CASSQYRQGGYEQYF.